The 20 T cell receptor beta chains reported below all come from one sample, sequenced in a study of T cell repertoires in cytomegalovirus infection. No antigens are known for them. TCRdb re-called the reads with MiXCR, one entry per CDR3 protein. The repertoire holds tens of thousands of distinct CDR3 sequences, with 25% to 30% as singletons. Sequenced material: CD8+ T cells from cultured PBMCs, taken from culture after CMV antigen stimulation. All receptors come from a human donor in good health (CMV status not recorded). Some clones in this sample may be carry-over from other donors' samples.

The rearrangement links TRBV7-9 to TRBJ2-5; TRBD1 matches at 8 bases. The germline gives CDR1 SEHNR, CDR2 FQNEAQ (reference sequence). This CDR3 has 15 residues. Trimming removed 1 base from V and 1 base from J; junction bases left unmatched: 2. CDR3 in DNA: TGTGCCAGCAGCTTAGTGGACAGGGTCCAAGAGACCCAGTACTTC. Its translation is CASSLVDRVQETQYF.

The chain recombines TRBV5-8 with TRBJ1-2, with D possibly TRBD1 on 5 matching bases. There are 23 residues in the CDR3. V was shortened by 2 bases and J by 1 base, with 36 bases between the two germline ends. Germline V gene sequence: CDR1 SGHTS, CDR2 YDEGEE. The CDR3 nucleotides are TGTGCCAGCAGCTTTACGGTCCGCGGTGTCAGACCGGGGGGAAGTCCGTTTAACTATGGCTACACCTTC. Its protein is CASSFTVRGVRPGGSPFNYGYTF. Using reference TRBV5-8 and TRBJ1-2 for the parts outside the CDR3, the full variable domain is EAGVTQSPTHLIKTRGQQATLRCSPISGHTSVYWYQQALGLGLQFLLWYDEGEERNRGNFPPRFSGRQFPNYSSELNVNALELEDSALYLCASSFTVRGVRPGGSPFNYGYTFGSGTRLTVV.

V gene TRBV2 combines with J gene TRBJ2-1; D uncertain. Germline-derived CDR1 and CDR2 are SNHLY and FYNNEI. The CDR3 consists of 12 residues. Trimming stripped 8 bases from V and 9 bases from J, with 14 bases between. The CDR3 here is CASSPRAAEQFF. The CDR3 DNA is TGTGCCAGCTCCCCAAGGGCGGCTGAGCAGTTCTTC. Based on the CDR3 plus reference TRBV2 and TRBJ2-1, the full variable domain is EPEVTQTPSHQVTQMGQEVILRCVPISNHLYFYWYRQILGQKVEFLVSFYNNEISEKSEIFDDQFSVERPDGSNFTLKIRSTKLEDSAMYFCASSPRAAEQFFGPGTRLTVL.

In its sample, this clonotype was seen a few times. V is TRBV4-3 and J is TRBJ1-2; 8 bases map to TRBD1. Germline loops: CDR1 LGHNA, CDR2 YSLEER. The CDR3 consists of 18 residues. V lost 1 base to trimming and J lost 1 base; unmatched junction nucleotides: 11. CDR3 sequence reads: CASSQARDRTKDNYGYTF. As DNA, the CDR3 is TGCGCCAGCAGCCAAGCTCGGGACAGGACCAAAGATAACTATGGCTACACCTTC.

The rearrangement uses TRBV29-1 and TRBJ2-6; no reliable D call. Germline V lookup: CDR1 SQVTM, CDR2 ANQGSEA. This CDR3 region has 13 residues. V was cut by 4 bases and J by 1 base, with 5 bases left in between. Here the CDR3 reads CSVAKSGANVLTF. CDR3 sequence (DNA): TGCAGCGTTGCAAAATCTGGGGCCAACGTCCTGACTTTC.

V and J are TRBV27 and TRBJ2-1; D gene ambiguous. This CDR3 has 15 residues. Germline CDR1 is MNHEY and CDR2 is SMNVEV (reference sequence). V lost 7 bases and J lost 9, with 22 bases in between. This chain's CDR3 is CASTDRRQVLGEQFF. The CDR3 DNA reads TGTGCCAGCACGGATAGACGGCAGGTGCTTGGTGAGCAGTTCTTC.

This clonotype was recorded at least ten times. V gene TRBV7-2 combines with J gene TRBJ2-7; possibly TRBD1 or TRBD2 for D (5 bases each). The CDR3 sequence is 15 residues long. V was trimmed by 3 bases and J by 2 bases, leaving 14 bases between them. Per germline, CDR1 SGHTA and CDR2 FQGNSA. In DNA, the CDR3 is TGTGCCAGCAGCTTCCATGGGGGAGCGACCTACGAGCAGTACTTC. It is translated as CASSFHGGATYEQYF.

The chain has TRBV7-8 and TRBJ2-7; D gene ambiguous. The CDR3 has 16 amino acids. V was clipped by 0 bases and J by 4 bases, with 16 bases between them. Germline assignment: CDR1 SGHVS and CDR2 FQNEAQ. The CDR3 coding sequence is TGTGCCAGCAGCTTAGCCCCGGCGGAGTCTCGGTACGAGCAGTACTTC. It is translated as CASSLAPAESRYEQYF.

V gene TRBV12-3 or TRBV12-4 combines with J gene TRBJ2-2; the match to TRBD2 covers 14 bases. This CDR3 has 17 residues. The ends lost 6 bases at V and 4 bases at J; junction bases unmatched: 7. The CDR3 region has the DNA TGTGCCAGCAGCCCTGGACTAGCGGGAGGTGGCACCGGGGAGCTGTTTTTT. It specifies CASSPGLAGGGTGELFF.

This clonotype was observed a few times. This chain joins TRBV12-3 or TRBV12-4 and TRBJ2-1; TRBD2 matches 7 bases. Losses at the gene ends were 2 bases for V and 4 bases for J; bases not matched to a gene: 14. This CDR3 is 18 amino acids long. This chain's CDR3 is CASSLIYGGRNPYNEQFF. In DNA, the CDR3 is TGTGCCAGCAGTTTAATTTACGGGGGGAGGAATCCGTACAATGAGCAGTTCTTC.

This clonotype was seen only a few times. The genes are TRBV12-3 or TRBV12-4 and TRBJ1-4; D gene unclear. Between the trimmed V and J ends, which lost 5 bases and 13 bases, there was a span of 14 bases. The CDR3 runs to 12 residues. CDR3 residues: CASSGIGPVLFF. As DNA, the CDR3 is TGTGCCAGCAGTGGGATAGGCCCTGTACTGTTTTTT.

This clonotype was detected a few times. This rearrangement joins TRBV7-6 to TRBJ1-4, with D perhaps matching TRBD1 (5 bases). Germline V gene lookup returns CDR1 SGHVS and CDR2 FNYEAQ. The CDR3 extends over 17 amino acids. V was cut by 0 bases and J by 1 base, with 12 bases left in between. DNA for the CDR3: TGTGCCAGCAGCTTAGCTCTGGGACCGGAAACTAATGAAAAACTGTTTTTT. Amino acid sequence: CASSLALGPETNEKLFF.

This clonotype was counted at least ten times. CDR3 nucleotide sequence: TGCAGCGTTGAAGATGGGGGAGGGGGCGGGAACGAGCAGTACTTC. Translated, it gives CSVEDGGGGGNEQYF. The rearrangement links TRBV29-1 to TRBJ2-7; D may be TRBD1 or TRBD2 (7 bases each). Trimming removed 0 bases from V and 5 bases from J, with 17 bases in between. The CDR3 has 15 residues. The germline V gene has CDR1 SQVTM and CDR2 ANQGSEA.

This clonotype showed up many times. This chain uses TRBV12-3 or TRBV12-4 with TRBJ2-1; 8 nucleotides align to TRBD2. The V gene end was trimmed by 6 bases and the J gene end by 7 bases; junction bases not matched to a gene: 2. CDR3 length equals 12 residues. The CDR3 coding sequence is TGTGCCAGCAGGACTAGCGCGAATGAGCAGTTCTTC. Translated: CASRTSANEQFF.

The sample holds a few counts of this clonotype. V usage is TRBV5-6 and J usage is TRBJ2-7, with D perhaps assigned TRBD1 or TRBD2 (5 bases each). This CDR3 region has 14 residues. V was cut by 4 bases and J by 4 bases, with 15 bases left in between. The germline V gene encodes CDR1 SGHDT and CDR2 YYEEEE. The CDR3 sequence: CASSLGTLQYEQYF. Here the CDR3 DNA reads TGTGCCAGCAGCCTTGGGACCCTCCAATACGAGCAGTACTTC.

There are a few counts of this clonotype. The chain links TRBV7-9 to TRBJ2-1; no reliable D call. CDR3 size: 14 residues. CDR1 and CDR2 (germline): SEHNR, FQNEAQ (reference sequence). Trimming shortened V by 0 bases and J by 0 bases, and 3 bases separated the two germline ends. Written as DNA, the CDR3 is TGTGCCAGCAGCTTAGCCAGCTCCTACAATGAGCAGTTCTTC. This encodes CASSLASSYNEQFF.

This clonotype was seen more than once but under ten times. This chain connects TRBV10-2 to TRBJ2-7; TRBD2 agrees at 7 bases. The germline V gene encodes CDR1 WSHSY and CDR2 SAAADI. With 6 bases clipped from V and 2 bases from J, the junction kept 4 bases outside the gene matches. CDR3 length: 13 residues. The CDR3 spells CASSAGVTYEQYF. In DNA, the CDR3 is TGCGCCAGCAGCGCGGGAGTCACCTACGAGCAGTACTTC.

This clonotype was observed at least ten times. The V and J genes are TRBV7-2 and TRBJ2-5; D unresolved. V was trimmed by 2 bases and J by 1 base, leaving 8 bases between them. The CDR3 length is 14 residues. CDR1 and CDR2 from the germline V gene are SGHTA and FQGNSA. For the CDR3, the DNA is TGTGCCAGCAGCTTATCGGGCCTCCAAGAGACCCAGTACTTC. Translated: CASSLSGLQETQYF. Together with reference TRBV7-2 and TRBJ2-5, the CDR3 gives the full variable domain: GAGVSQSPSNKVTEKGKDVELRCDPISGHTALYWYRQSLGQGLEFLIYFQGNSAPDKSGLPSDRFSAERTGGSVSTLTIQRTQQEDSAVYLCASSLSGLQETQYFGPGTRLLVL.

The chain recombines TRBV4-3 with TRBJ1-1; D not resolved. The CDR3 is 16 residues long. Trimming removed 0 bases from V and 0 bases from J, with 11 bases in between. Germline-derived CDR1 and CDR2 are LGHNA and YSLEER. The CDR3 is CASSQDPRVLNTEAFF. CDR3 sequence (DNA): TGCGCCAGCAGCCAAGATCCACGGGTATTGAACACTGAAGCTTTCTTT.

The chain links TRBV24-1 to TRBJ2-2; 8 nucleotides match TRBD1. Germline trimming cut 3 bases from V and 5 bases from J; bases unmatched to any gene: 7. This CDR3 has 16 amino acids. CDR1 is KGHDR, CDR2 SFDVKD, per germline. The CDR3 protein is CATSDGTGGWTGELFF. The DNA of the CDR3 is TGTGCCACCAGTGATGGTACAGGGGGATGGACCGGGGAGCTGTTTTTT.